A single TCR beta chain is shown here with its context. The antigen is undetermined. This entry comes from a study of synovial regulatory T cells in juvenile arthritis. Study-level points and caveats: iaTreg cells shared more CDR3 sequences with synovial Tregs than other blood Tregs did. Largely private between patients, iaTreg TCR repertoires showed partial overlap with synovial Teff and blood CPL repertoires.

TCRdb keeps only in-frame clones here, not all; method: immunoSEQ multiplex PCR. This sample contains 7,500 to 10,000 clones. Sequencing was performed on Treg cells from blood. Stated subset: remaining (HLA-DR-negative) circulating blood Treg cells. This sequence was found in a donor younger than 30 with juvenile idiopathic arthritis.

The CDR3 here is CSVVADLYGYTF. The chain employs TRBV29-1 and TRBJ1-2. This CDR3 comprises 12 residues. The nucleotide record is missing. Per the germline V gene, CDR1 is SQVTM and CDR2 is ANQGSEA.